The present T cell receptor (beta chain) was sequenced within a study of shared clonotypes between healthy human individuals (dated by TCRdb to 2020 to 2021). In terms of the full investigation: The cohort comprised two women and three men aged 18 to 49 years. Per donor, three plates each were used for CD4 naive and CD4 memory, two for CD8 naive, and one for CD8 memory. The study deeply sequenced blood TCR repertoires of roughly five healthy adults to estimate repertoire size and the extent of clonotype sharing between individuals. Different laboratories and diverse techniques were used to prepare libraries and sequence TCR repertoires, to increase sequencing depth and limit assay-specific biases. Between about 0.94 and 8.9 billion PBMCs per donor were obtained by leukapheresis.

Remarks on this clone: Its antigen has not been determined. The record has no base qualities; no much larger clone is one base away.

The germline V gene sets CDR1 to MNHNS and CDR2 to SASEGT. Relative to germline, V is 2 bases shorter and J is 9 bases shorter, with 7 bases between their ends. Reading from cysteine to phenylalanine, the CDR3 counts 11 amino acids. Only the CDR3 portion is preserved as DNA: 33 bases, with reading frame beginning at the first base. Here is what the overall study found, with its caveats: Incomplete sequencing was indicated by rarefaction of sorted-subset datasets, despite the large sequencing depth. Sampling was restricted to blood, and TCR repertoires in tissues likely differ from the TCR repertoires found in blood. Approximately 5% of naive CD4, 3.5% of naive CD8, 2% to 2.5% of memory CD4, and 0.35% to 0.4% of memory CD8 clonotypes were shared across a few donors. Based on pairwise subsampling, the degree of clonotype sharing among donors was expected to be affected by sequencing depth. Compared with non-shared clonotypes, the clonotypes found in all four sorted-subset donors had higher generation probabilities. Naive subsets generally had larger estimated clonotype richness than memory subsets did. Because the study included only a small number of donors, the genetic and exposure-history diversity represented was limited.

Using the deep immunoSEQ assay, TCR CDR3 regions were amplified from genomic DNA by multiplex PCR. Genomic DNA extracted from each cell subset was distributed evenly over all wells of several immunoSEQ 96-well plates, and each plate served as one replicate. For sorted subsets, each replicate PCR was loaded with 200 to 250 ng genomic DNA, equivalent to some 31,000 T cell genomes. Purified libraries were measured with a Qubit 3.0 fluorometer, size-checked on a Bioanalyzer 2100, and measured again with the KAPA Library Quantification kit. A separate single-read 150-cycle Illumina NextSeq 550 flow cell was used to sequence each immunoSEQ 96-well plate. The paper's data handling went like this. The immunoSEQ output contained only junctional sequences without quality scores, so filtering could not match that applied to full-length reads. To assign V/J genes and CDR3, sequences were annotated against IMGT germline references using PyIR, a Python wrapper for IgBLAST v1.9. Reads were removed for weak V/J assignments (E-value above 1e-6), missing CDR3, stop codons, out-of-frame junctions, or ambiguous translated residues. A V3J clonotype was defined by an identical inferred V gene, J gene, and CDR3 amino acid sequence. Percentage overlap between repertoires was calculated by dividing the number of shared unique clonotypes by the size of the smaller repertoire. RTK rarefaction, the Chao1 estimator, and Recon v2.1 estimates of unobserved clonotypes were used to assess repertoire richness. OLGA was used to compute generation probabilities for all TCRbeta clonotypes that the gDNA method yielded from a handful of donors. Here the immuneACCESS table is served through TCRdb, limited to in-frame sequences with V and J called. Missing clones are a known gap in these copies; in checked studies unresolved V genes cover under half, and the rest lacks a known reason. The V and J calls and the clone size are those of that table, but D and trimming were determined from the DNA. Present in this sample are roughly 2,500,000 clones, more than 85% of which were seen just once. The biggest ten clones account for around 0.4% of the sample.

The donors were healthy, HIV-negative adults with no recently reported acute infections or vaccinations. Every donor was a Caucasian adult residing in Nashville, Tennessee, USA. CD4+ T cells were enriched through magnetic negative selection, after which naive cells were positively selected on CD45RA and the remaining negative fraction served as the memory subset. After blood collection by leukapheresis, PBMCs were isolated using Ficoll-Histopaque density gradient centrifugation and then cryopreserved in the vapor phase of liquid nitrogen. Analytical flow cytometry was used to check the purity and quantity of each magnetically sorted T cell population. Genomic DNA was isolated from every sorted fraction and measured by UV absorbance on a Nanodrop 2000c.

The specimen was naive CD4+ T cells from PBMCs. Interpreted using the paper, the cell subset or site label stands for: CD45RA+ positively selected. The receptor's source is a man aged 18 to 30 in good health. Some clones in this sample may be carry-over from other donors' samples. The chain joins TRBV6-1 to TRBJ2-5; the D gene identity is not certain. The DNA reads TGTGCCAGCAGTGAAACCACCTCCCAGTACTTC. It translates to CASSETTSQYF.